The next 2 T cell receptor beta chains were all read from a single sample in a study of blood T cell repertoires in COVID-19. TCRdb keeps only in-frame clones here, not all; method: immunoSEQ multiplex PCR. The data contain 150,000 to 200,000 clones, around four fifths of them singletons. The sample taken for sequencing was PBMCs or T cells enriched from blood (not recorded which). The origin of the receptors is a woman between 45 and 60 years old who had recovered from COVID-19.

The V and J genes are TRBV7-9 and TRBJ1-2; no reliable D call. V lost 1 base to trimming and J lost 6 bases, with 6 bases between them. Germline V gene sequence: CDR1 SEHNR, CDR2 FQNEAQ (reference sequence). The CDR3 length is 12 residues. CDR3 sequence (DNA): TGTGCCAGCAGCTTAGGAGCGGATGGCTACACCTTC. This codes for CASSLGADGYTF. Looking up the rest from reference TRBV7-9 and TRBJ1-2 gives the full variable domain: DTGVSQNPRHKITKRGQNVTFRCDPISEHNRLYWYRQTLGQGPEFLTYFQNEAQLEKSRLLSDRFSAERPKGSFSTLEIQRTEQGDSAMYLCASSLGADGYTFGSGTRLTVV.

V is TRBV28 and J is TRBJ1-6, with a tentative D call TRBD1 (5 bases). V lost 8 bases and J lost 5, with 16 bases in between. Germline V lookup: CDR1 MDHEN, CDR2 SYDVKM. The CDR3 is 15 residues long. CDR3 in DNA: TGTGCCAGCTCCTGGGCACAGACAGATAATTCACCCCTCCACTTT. Amino acids: CASSWAQTDNSPLHF.